This record concerns one TCR beta chain sequence. Its antigen remains unknown. The CDR3 extends over 13 amino acids. Germline CDR1 MNHEY, CDR2 SVGAGI. Trimming took 10 bases from V and 0 from J, leaving 9 bases between them. Treatment: 15 to 20 received Ad26.COV2.S at low or high dose, single or two shots; 5 received placebo; per-sample allocation not given. Sampling was performed 63 days after the first vaccine or placebo injection. Boston hosted the donor, who was an adult aged 18-55 years. Profiling relied on immunoSEQ multiplex PCR, and the TCRdb table lists in-frame clones only, not all of them. The sample has roughly 500,000 clones, roughly nine tenths seen once. The source of the sample is a study of Ad26.COV2.S vaccination and SARS-CoV-2 variants. Findings and caveats of the study: Quantification of TCR breadth and depth may have yielded underestimates of total T cell responses.

This sample comprised peripheral blood, obtained in a trial of Ad26.COV2.S vaccine versus placebo. The sequence came from a person between 18 and 60 years old who received the Ad26.COV2.S COVID-19 vaccine or a placebo. The V gene is TRBV6-5, the J gene TRBJ1-4, with D perhaps TRBD1 (5 bases). The CDR3 DNA is TGTGCCACCCAGACAGCAACTAATGAAAAACTGTTTTTT. Encoded protein: CATQTATNEKLFF.